Following are 22 T cell receptor beta chains from one sample sequenced in a study of blood T cell repertoires in COVID-19. Data came from immunoSEQ multiplex PCR; TCRdb stores just in-frame clones and leaves some out. The sample includes 25,000 or so clones, approximately 90% of them seen just once. The material sequenced was peripheral blood. Receptor source: a human donor in a cohort sampled during active COVID-19.

The chain uses TRBV7-2 and TRBJ2-2; D unclear. The CDR3 sequence is 12 residues long. With 4 bases removed from V and 3 bases from J, the gap between germline ends came to 3 bases. Per germline, CDR1 SGHTA and CDR2 FQGNSA. The CDR3 DNA reads as TGTGCCAGCAGCTCTCACACCGGGGAGCTGTTTTTT. Its translation is CASSSHTGELFF.

V gene TRBV6-5 combines with J gene TRBJ1-2; D unresolved. The CDR3 has 14 amino acids. Germline V gives CDR1 MNHEY, CDR2 SVGAGI. V was trimmed by 0 bases and J by 5 bases, leaving 10 bases between them. CDR3 DNA: TGTGCCAGCAGTTACTCGCGGTCCTGGTATGGCTACACCTTC. Its translation is CASSYSRSWYGYTF.

The chain couples TRBV2 to TRBJ1-6; TRBD1 matches 9 bases. This CDR3 region has 15 residues. Germline CDR1 and CDR2: SNHLY and FYNNEI. Trimming at V came to 4 bases and at J to 9 bases, leaving 7 bases not matched to a gene. The CDR3 DNA is TGTGCCAGCAGTGCCGGGACAGGGAAAGTTTCACCCCTCCACTTT. Translation: CASSAGTGKVSPLHF.

Only one count was recorded for this clone. The chain employs TRBV19 and TRBJ1-5; the D gene is possibly TRBD1 (6 bases). V dropped 5 bases and J dropped 0 bases, with 23 bases sitting between them. The CDR3 is 19 residues long. Per the germline V gene, CDR1 is LNHDA and CDR2 is SQIVND (reference sequence). As DNA, the CDR3 is TGTGCCAGTAGTTCCCCACGGGACAAGCTGTTCTTTAGCAATCAGCCCCAGCATTTT. This gives the protein CASSSPRDKLFFSNQPQHF.

The gene calls are TRBV24-1 and TRBJ2-1; 12 nucleotides align to TRBD2. The J segment lost 7 bases and the V segment lost 3 bases, leaving 3 bases of the junction unmatched. Germline values: CDR1 KGHDR, CDR2 SFDVKD. The CDR3 runs 15 residues. CDR3 region: CATSDASGRGNEQFF. In DNA form, the CDR3 reads TGTGCCACCAGTGATGCTAGCGGGAGGGGTAATGAGCAGTTCTTC.

The chain is built from TRBV9 and TRBJ2-1; 11 bases line up with TRBD1. Trimming cost V 6 bases and J 6 bases; bases outside gene matches: 8. CDR3 length: 15 residues. Looked up from germline, CDR1 is SGDLS and CDR2 is YYNGEE. The DNA of the CDR3 is TGTGCCAGCACCACGACCGGGACAGGGGGCAATGAGCAGTTCTTC. Translating gives CASTTTGTGGNEQFF.

J is TRBJ2-4 and V is TRBV28; 12 nucleotides line up with TRBD2. Germline CDR1 reads MDHEN; CDR2 reads SYDVKM. After removal of 8 bases from V and 2 bases from J, the junction contained 4 bases not matched to a gene. CDR3 length equals 15 residues. CDR3 DNA sequence: TGTGCCAGCCTACTAGCGGGAGGAACCAAAAACATTCAGTACTTC. As protein: CASLLAGGTKNIQYF. The full variable domain, rest sourced from reference TRBV28 and TRBJ2-4, is DVKVTQSSRYLVKRTGEKVFLECVQDMDHENMFWYRQDPGLGLRLIYFSYDVKMKEKGDIPEGYSVSREKKERFSLILESASTNQTSMYLCASLLAGGTKNIQYFGAGTRLSVL.

This chain uses TRBV18 with TRBJ2-3; a weak D match, TRBD2 (5 bases). V gave up 10 bases and J gave up 4 bases, with 18 bases separating them. This CDR3 contains 14 residues. CDR1 is KGHSH, CDR2 LQKENI, per germline. Written as DNA, the CDR3 is TGTGCCACCTTCGGAGGCGGCGGACCAGATACGCAGTATTTT. This codes for CATFGGGGPDTQYF.

The chain carries TRBV2 and TRBJ2-1, with 8 bases fitting TRBD1. The germline CDR1 and CDR2 sequences are SNHLY and FYNNEI. Losses at the gene ends were 0 bases for V and 6 bases for J; bases not matched to a gene: 4. The length of the CDR3 is 15 residues. The CDR3 DNA reads TGTGCCAGCAGTGAAGCATGGACAGGGAGCAATGAGCAGTTCTTC. It translates to CASSEAWTGSNEQFF.

CDR3 DNA: TGTGCCAGCAGCCAAGATCCCCCCGGCTACGAGCAGTACTTC. Translating gives CASSQDPPGYEQYF. The chain is built from TRBV3-1 (or the pseudogene TRBV3-2) and TRBJ2-7; the D is unclear. The CDR3 consists of 14 residues. The ends were cut back, 0 bases at V and 3 bases at J, with 9 bases in the middle. The germline gives CDR1 LGHDT, CDR2 YNNKEL (reference sequence).

The chain joins TRBV7-9 to TRBJ2-7, with TRBD2 identical over 7 bases. This CDR3 region has 15 residues. Unmatched junction bases numbered 9, after V lost 5 bases and J lost 2 bases. Germline V gene sequence: CDR1 SEHNR, CDR2 FQNEAQ (reference sequence). The CDR3 is CASSRQSGAPYEQYF. CDR3 coding DNA: TGTGCCAGCAGCCGCCAGAGCGGGGCACCCTACGAGCAGTACTTC.

V and J are TRBV7-8 and TRBJ1-6, with 7 bases matching TRBD1. Trimming cost V 7 bases and J 4 bases; bases outside gene matches: 4. Germline V gene sequence: CDR1 SGHVS, CDR2 FQNEAQ. CDR3 length equals 14 residues. The CDR3 loop reads CASTRDSYNSPLHF. Here the CDR3 DNA reads TGTGCCAGCACCCGGGACAGTTATAATTCACCCCTCCACTTT.

The rearrangement links TRBV3-1 (or the pseudogene TRBV3-2) to TRBJ2-5; 9 bases map to TRBD1. V gave up 4 bases and J gave up 1 base; unmatched junction bases: 4. Germline V lookup: CDR1 LGHDT, CDR2 YNNKEL (reference sequence). This CDR3 has 15 residues. CDR3 nucleotide sequence: TGTGCCAGCAGCCCGGGACAGGGCGTCCAAGAGACCCAGTACTTC. Translated: CASSPGQGVQETQYF.

This rearrangement joins TRBV2 to TRBJ1-2, with a possible D match to TRBD1 (5 bases). The V gene's germline CDR1 is SNHLY and CDR2 FYNNEI. CDR3 size: 13 residues. V was pared by 5 bases and J by 4 bases, with 11 bases between. The CDR3 sequence: CASSQDMIYGYTF. In DNA form, the CDR3 reads TGTGCCAGCAGTCAGGACATGATCTATGGCTACACCTTC.

This chain connects TRBV6-5 to TRBJ1-2; 7 bases map to TRBD1. V gave up 4 bases and J gave up 4 bases; unmatched junction bases: 6. This CDR3 is built from 14 residues. CDR1 and CDR2 from the germline V gene are MNHEY and SVGAGI. CDR3 DNA: TGTGCCAGCAGTTCTCATGACAGGGCCTATGGCTACACCTTC. Encoded protein: CASSSHDRAYGYTF.

J is TRBJ2-6 and V is TRBV19, with 11 bases identical to TRBD1. V shed 9 bases, J shed 2 bases, and the junction held 6 bases outside the gene matches. The CDR3 is 16 residues long. Germline-derived CDR1 and CDR2 are LNHDA and SQIVND (reference sequence). The DNA for the CDR3 is TGTGCCAGCTCTCGGACAGGGGGCGCTGGGGCCAACGTCCTGACTTTC. Encoded protein: CASSRTGGAGANVLTF.

The chain couples TRBV5-1 to TRBJ2-1, with TRBD2 as a possible D gene (6 bases). V was pared by 3 bases and J by 5 bases, with 12 bases between. Per germline, CDR1 SGHRS and CDR2 YFSETQ. The CDR3 runs to 14 residues. CDR3 amino acids: CASSSGTPDNEQFF. The DNA for the CDR3 is TGCGCCAGCAGCTCCGGGACTCCAGACAATGAGCAGTTCTTC.

The gene calls are TRBV6-5 and TRBJ1-1; D not resolved. Trimming stripped 0 bases from V and 3 bases from J, with 8 bases between. Germline CDR1 and CDR2: MNHEY and SVGAGI. The length of the CDR3 is 14 residues. As DNA, the CDR3 is TGTGCCAGCAGTTACTCGAGCGGGTACACTGAAGCTTTCTTT. It specifies CASSYSSGYTEAFF.

The CDR3, as DNA: TGTGCCAGCAGCGGGACTAGCGGGGGAGATTGGGGTGAGCAGTTCTTC. Amino acid sequence: CASSGTSGGDWGEQFF. The chain combines TRBV5-4 with TRBJ2-1; 14 bases map to TRBD2. CDR1 and CDR2 (germline): SGHNT, YYREEE (reference sequence). With V trimmed by 4 bases and J by 9 bases, 9 bases remained unmatched. This CDR3 has 16 amino acids.

This clone has just one count. Mismatch with germline at one junction end may stem from a read error. CDR3 region: CRVEVGGEQYF. The CDR3 DNA is TGCAGAGTTGAAGTCGGGGGGGAGCAGTACTTC. The rearrangement links TRBV29-1 to TRBJ2-7; 7 positions agree with TRBD2. The CDR3 is made up of 11 amino acids. The germline CDR1 and CDR2 sequences are SQVTM and ANQGSEA.

The CDR3 bases are TGTGCCACAACTAGCGACAAAACCTACGAGCAGTACTTC. It is translated as CATTSDKTYEQYF. The chain is built from TRBV10-3 and TRBJ2-7, with TRBD2 matching over 7 bases. Germline values: CDR1 ENHRY, CDR2 SYGVKD. The CDR3 sequence is 13 residues long. V shed 10 bases and J 2 bases; nucleotides not matched to a gene: 8.

The chain has TRBV19 and TRBJ2-7; D possibly corresponds to TRBD1 (6 bases). Trimming removed 4 bases at V and 2 bases at J, with 12 bases between. The CDR3 has 14 residues. Germline CDR1 reads LNHDA; CDR2 reads SQIVND (reference sequence). The CDR3 region is CASSRQVGTYEQYF. The CDR3 DNA follows: TGTGCCAGTAGTAGACAGGTGGGGACCTACGAGCAGTACTTC.